These 8 T cell receptor beta chains came from one sample sequenced in a study of human T cells and chemical hapten exposure (dated by TCRdb to the early 2020s). Libraries were constructed by RACE. These reads were obtained on a NextSeq 500. The public reads were run again by TCRdb, first through fastp at Q25 and then through MiXCR, and only productive beta chains were kept. When rows share a CDR3 protein, they turn into one entry using the most common DNA and genes. The sample table records around 44,000 distinct CDR3 sequences; over 3.5% of these occur just once. The top ten hold around 28% of the sample. Reading the label with the study, this specimen's time point is: patch test 1, 2 weeks after DPC sensitization. Per the publication, the treatment or condition label means: therapeutic diphenylcyclopropenone sensitization with weekly scalp DPC. Unfractionated whole blood was collected in Tempus Blood RNA tubes, and total RNA was extracted from that blood.

The sequencing here drew on whole blood, taken in connection with sensitization to the hapten diphenylcyclopropenone (DPC). These receptors were obtained from a man between 45 and 60 years old with alopecia areata. Some clones in this sample may be carry-over from other donors' samples.

This clonotype showed up many times. For the CDR3, the DNA is TGTGCCAGCTCGAAGGAGGTTTATAATTCACCCCTCCACTTT. Protein sequence: CASSKEVYNSPLHF. V and J are TRBV18 and TRBJ1-6, with unresolved D. This CDR3 contains 14 residues. Looked up from germline, CDR1 is KGHSH and CDR2 is LQKENI. V was pared by 6 bases and J by 4 bases, with 10 bases between.

Ten or more counts support this clonotype. The chain combines TRBV7-2 with TRBJ2-1, with D unclear. The CDR3 length is 13 residues. Germline V gene lookup returns CDR1 SGHTA and CDR2 FQGNSA. The V end was cut by 1 base, the J end by 5 bases, with 6 bases between. In nucleotides, the CDR3 is TGTGCCAGCAGCTTAGGCCCTAACAATGAGCAGTTCTTC. Its translation: CASSLGPNNEQFF. Looking up the rest from reference TRBV7-2 and TRBJ2-1 gives the full variable domain: GAGVSQSPSNKVTEKGKDVELRCDPISGHTALYWYRQSLGQGLEFLIYFQGNSAPDKSGLPSDRFSAERTGGSVSTLTIQRTQQEDSAVYLCASSLGPNNEQFFGPGTRLTVL.

This clonotype was detected ten times or more. The V and J genes are TRBV24-1 and TRBJ2-1; D is possibly TRBD2 (5 bases). The CDR3 totals 16 residues. The germline CDR1 and CDR2 sequences are KGHDR and SFDVKD. V dropped 4 bases and J dropped 6 bases, with 18 bases sitting between them. This chain's CDR3 is CATSDPVLARGNEQFF. In DNA form, the CDR3 reads TGTGCCACCAGTGACCCGGTGTTAGCTCGGGGCAATGAGCAGTTCTTC.

Many counts were recorded for this clonotype. V usage is TRBV7-9 and J usage is TRBJ2-7; 9 nucleotides align to TRBD1. Germline CDR1 reads SEHNR; CDR2 reads FQNEAQ (reference sequence). V was pared by 5 bases and J by 5 bases, with 10 bases of the junction left unmatched. This CDR3 comprises 15 residues. CDR3 sequence: CASSAGTGIVDEQYF. The CDR3 DNA sequence: TGTGCCAGCAGCGCAGGGACAGGGATAGTCGACGAGCAGTACTTC.

This clonotype was detected many times. The V call is TRBV11-1, the J call TRBJ1-1; the D gene is possibly TRBD1 (6 bases). Trimming cost V 5 bases and J 3 bases, with 13 bases left between them. Germline-derived CDR1 and CDR2 are SGHAT and FQDESV (reference sequence). There are 14 residues in the CDR3. The CDR3 sequence is CASSKGHGHTEAFF. DNA for the CDR3: TGTGCCAGCAGCAAGGGACATGGGCACACTGAAGCTTTCTTT.

The rearrangement links TRBV19 to TRBJ2-2, with TRBD1 matching 8 bases. Germline V lookup: CDR1 LNHDA, CDR2 SQIVND (reference sequence). With 3 bases clipped from V and 3 bases from J, the junction kept 3 bases outside the gene matches. The CDR3 has 15 amino acids. CDR3: CASSMDRAHTGELFF. The CDR3 DNA sequence: TGTGCCAGTAGTATGGACAGGGCGCACACCGGGGAGCTGTTTTTT.

This clonotype was found many times. The genes are TRBV12-5 and TRBJ2-1; D is undetermined. Per germline, CDR1 LGHNT and CDR2 FRNRAP. The CDR3 contains 14 residues. The V end lost 7 bases, the J end lost 6 bases, and 16 bases lay between the germline ends. CDR3 bases: TGTGCTAGTGCCCCCGGGTCTCTGGGCAATGAGCAGTTCTTC. This codes for CASAPGSLGNEQFF.

This clonotype occurred many times. The chain carries TRBV7-2 and TRBJ2-2; D uncertain. V shed 4 bases and J shed 16 bases, with 16 bases lying between them. The length of the CDR3 is 12 residues. CDR1 is SGHTA and CDR2 is FQGNSA in the germline V gene. CDR3 nucleotide sequence: TGTGCCAGCAGCTCAGACCCCCTCCGACGGTTTTTT. It translates to CASSSDPLRRFF.